The text below deals with one T cell receptor (beta chain). The data are from a study of blood T cell repertoires in COVID-19. Study overall: The samples span acute and convalescent COVID-19 from the United States, Italy and Spain. PBMCs, B-cell-depleted T cells, or T cells were the source of the cDNA or gDNA that made up the material.

This CDR3 contains 13 residues. Per germline, CDR1 MNHEY and CDR2 SMNVEV (reference sequence). With 3 bases removed from V and 1 base from J, the gap between germline ends came to 6 bases. How the authors handled the data: Reference gene primer amplification in the assay estimated nucleated cell counts. Profiling relied on immunoSEQ multiplex PCR, and the TCRdb table lists in-frame clones only, not all of them. V and J calls and clone size follow that table, whereas D and trimming were derived from the DNA. Here the sample spans fewer than 200,000 clones, about 89% being singletons. The clonotype comes from a middle-aged man with active or convalescent COVID-19. This chain joins TRBV27 and TRBJ1-1; D unresolved. Sequences were obtained from peripheral blood. The CDR3 DNA reads TGTGCCAGCAGTTTCTTGAGGAACACTGAAGCTTTCTTT. Translation gives CASSFLRNTEAFF.